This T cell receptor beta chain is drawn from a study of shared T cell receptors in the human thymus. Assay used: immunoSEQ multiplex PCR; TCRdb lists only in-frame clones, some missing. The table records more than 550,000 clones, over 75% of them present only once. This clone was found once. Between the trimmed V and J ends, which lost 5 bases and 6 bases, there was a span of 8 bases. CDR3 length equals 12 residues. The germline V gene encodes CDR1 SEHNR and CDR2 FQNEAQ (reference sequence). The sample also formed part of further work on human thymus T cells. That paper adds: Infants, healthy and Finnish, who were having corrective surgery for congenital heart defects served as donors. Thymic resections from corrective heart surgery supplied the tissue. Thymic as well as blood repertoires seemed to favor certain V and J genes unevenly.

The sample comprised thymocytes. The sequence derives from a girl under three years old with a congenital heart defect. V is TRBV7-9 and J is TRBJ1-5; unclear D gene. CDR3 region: CASSPGPQPQHF. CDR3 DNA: TGTGCCAGCAGCCCGGGTCCTCAGCCCCAGCATTTT. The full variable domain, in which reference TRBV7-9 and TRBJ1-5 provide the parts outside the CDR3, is DTGVSQNPRHKITKRGQNVTFRCDPISEHNRLYWYRQTLGQGPEFLTYFQNEAQLEKSRLLSDRFSAERPKGSFSTLEIQRTEQGDSAMYLCASSPGPQPQHFGDGTRLSIL.